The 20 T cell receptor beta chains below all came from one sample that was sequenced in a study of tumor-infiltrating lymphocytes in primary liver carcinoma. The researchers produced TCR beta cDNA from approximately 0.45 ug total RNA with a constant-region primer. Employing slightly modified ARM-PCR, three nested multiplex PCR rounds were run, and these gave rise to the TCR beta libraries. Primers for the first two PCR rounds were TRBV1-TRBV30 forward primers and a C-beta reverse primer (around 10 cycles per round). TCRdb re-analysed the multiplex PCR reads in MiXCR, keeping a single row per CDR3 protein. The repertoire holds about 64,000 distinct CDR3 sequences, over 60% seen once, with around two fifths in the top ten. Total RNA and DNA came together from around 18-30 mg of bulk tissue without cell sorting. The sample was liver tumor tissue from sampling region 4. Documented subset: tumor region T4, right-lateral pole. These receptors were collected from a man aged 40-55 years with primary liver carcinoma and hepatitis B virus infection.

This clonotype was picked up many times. CDR3 in amino acids: CASGGTGGFYGYTF. CDR3 nucleotide sequence: TGTGCCAGCGGCGGGACAGGGGGTTTCTATGGCTACACCTTC. This chain uses TRBV6-5 with TRBJ1-2; 11 nucleotides align to TRBD1. Germline V lookup: CDR1 MNHEY, CDR2 SVGAGI. V shed 8 bases, J shed 4 bases, and the junction held 6 bases outside the gene matches. The CDR3 has 14 residues.

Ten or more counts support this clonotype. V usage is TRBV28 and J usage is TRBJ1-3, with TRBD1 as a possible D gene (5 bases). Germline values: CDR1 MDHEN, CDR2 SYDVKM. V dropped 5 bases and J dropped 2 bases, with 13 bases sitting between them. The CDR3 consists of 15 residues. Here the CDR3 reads CASSPGQATGNTIYF. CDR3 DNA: TGTGCCAGCAGTCCTGGACAAGCTACTGGAAACACCATATATTTT. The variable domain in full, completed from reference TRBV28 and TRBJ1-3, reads DVKVTQSSRYLVKRTGEKVFLECVQDMDHENMFWYRQDPGLGLRLIYFSYDVKMKEKGDIPEGYSVSREKKERFSLILESASTNQTSMYLCASSPGQATGNTIYFGEGSWLTVV.

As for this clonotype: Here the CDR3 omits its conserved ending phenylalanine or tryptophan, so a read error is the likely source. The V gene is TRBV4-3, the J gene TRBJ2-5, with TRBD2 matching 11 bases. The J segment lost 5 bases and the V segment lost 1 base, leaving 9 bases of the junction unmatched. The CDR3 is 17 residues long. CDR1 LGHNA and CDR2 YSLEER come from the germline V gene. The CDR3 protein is CASSQAASGRTGETQYL. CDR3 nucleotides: TGCGCCAGCAGCCAAGCGGCTAGCGGGAGGACAGGTGAGACCCAGTACTTA.

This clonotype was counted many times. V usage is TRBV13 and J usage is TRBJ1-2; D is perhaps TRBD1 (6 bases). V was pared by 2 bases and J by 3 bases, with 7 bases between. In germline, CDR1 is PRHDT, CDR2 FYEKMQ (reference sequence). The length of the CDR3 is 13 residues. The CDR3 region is CASSLNRDYGYTF. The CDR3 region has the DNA TGTGCCAGCAGCTTAAACAGGGACTATGGCTACACCTTC.

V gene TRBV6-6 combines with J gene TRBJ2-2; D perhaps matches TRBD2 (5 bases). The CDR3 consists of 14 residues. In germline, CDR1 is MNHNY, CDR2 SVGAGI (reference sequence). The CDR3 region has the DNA TGTGACATCTCCGTCGCACGAGGGACCGGGGAGCTGTTTTTT. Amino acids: CDISVARGTGELFF.

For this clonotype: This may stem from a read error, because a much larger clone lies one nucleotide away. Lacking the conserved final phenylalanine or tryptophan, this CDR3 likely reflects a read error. The DNA for the CDR3 is TGCAGTGCTTTAGCGGGATCTCCCTGGGGAGAGCAGTTCTTG. This translates into CSALAGSPWGEQFL. The chain uses TRBV20-1 and TRBJ2-1; 8 positions match TRBD2. The germline CDR1 and CDR2 sequences are DFQATT and SNEGSKA (reference sequence). V lost 5 bases to trimming and J lost 10 bases; unmatched junction nucleotides: 13. The length of the CDR3 is 14 residues.

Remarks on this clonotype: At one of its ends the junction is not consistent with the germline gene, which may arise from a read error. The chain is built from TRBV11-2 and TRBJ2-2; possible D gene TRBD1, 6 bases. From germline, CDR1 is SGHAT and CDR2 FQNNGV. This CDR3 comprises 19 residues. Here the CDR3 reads CASSLDRGGMRLNTGELFF. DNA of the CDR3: TGTGCCAGCAGCTTAGATCGAGGGGGAATGCGCCTGAACACAGGGGAGCTGTTTTTT.

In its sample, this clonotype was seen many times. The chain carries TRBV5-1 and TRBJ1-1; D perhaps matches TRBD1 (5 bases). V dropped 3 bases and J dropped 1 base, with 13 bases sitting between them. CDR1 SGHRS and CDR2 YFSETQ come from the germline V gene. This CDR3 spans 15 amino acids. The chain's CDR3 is CASSSAGARNTEAFF. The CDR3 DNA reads TGCGCCAGCAGCTCCGCCGGGGCCCGGAACACTGAAGCTTTCTTT.

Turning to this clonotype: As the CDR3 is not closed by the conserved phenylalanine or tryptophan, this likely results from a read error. The CDR3 sequence is CATRRGLADTYVQYL. DNA for the CDR3: TGTGCCACCAGAAGGGGACTAGCGGATACCTACGTGCAGTACCTC. The rearrangement uses TRBV10-3 and TRBJ2-7, with 11 positions matching TRBD2. Germline CDR1 and CDR2: ENHRY and SYGVKD. The CDR3 covers 15 residues.

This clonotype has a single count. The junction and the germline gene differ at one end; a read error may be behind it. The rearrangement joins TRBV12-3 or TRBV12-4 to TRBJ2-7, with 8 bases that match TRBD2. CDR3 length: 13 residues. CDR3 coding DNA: TGTGCTAGCAGTCCCTTAGGCGGGAGGGAGCAGTACTTC. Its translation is CASSPLGGREQYF.

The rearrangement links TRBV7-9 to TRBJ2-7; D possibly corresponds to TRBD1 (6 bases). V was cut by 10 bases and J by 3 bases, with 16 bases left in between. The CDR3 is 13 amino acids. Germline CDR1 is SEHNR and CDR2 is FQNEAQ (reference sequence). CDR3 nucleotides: TGTGCCAACACTTCAGGGGAAGTCTACGAGCAGTACTTC. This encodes CANTSGEVYEQYF.

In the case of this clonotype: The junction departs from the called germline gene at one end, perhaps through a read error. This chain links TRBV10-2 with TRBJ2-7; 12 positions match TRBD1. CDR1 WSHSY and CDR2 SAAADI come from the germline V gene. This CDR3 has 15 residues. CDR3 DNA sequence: TGCGCCAGCAACCCGGGACAGGGGGCATTGTACGAGCGGTACTTC. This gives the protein CASNPGQGALYERYF.

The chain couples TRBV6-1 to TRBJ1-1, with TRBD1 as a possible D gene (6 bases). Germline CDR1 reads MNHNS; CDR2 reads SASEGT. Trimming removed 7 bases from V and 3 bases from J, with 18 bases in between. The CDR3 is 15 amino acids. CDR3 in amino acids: CASNGDKGVDTEAFF. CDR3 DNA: TGTGCCAGCAATGGAGACAAGGGGGTAGACACTGAAGCTTTCTTT.

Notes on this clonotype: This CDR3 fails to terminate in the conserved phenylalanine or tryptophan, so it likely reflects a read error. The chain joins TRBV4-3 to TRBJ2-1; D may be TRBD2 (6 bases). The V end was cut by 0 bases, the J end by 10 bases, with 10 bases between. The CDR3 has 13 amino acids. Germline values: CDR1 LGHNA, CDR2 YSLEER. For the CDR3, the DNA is TGCGCCAGCAGCCAAGAGACGGGGGTCGAGCAGTTCTTA. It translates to CASSQETGVEQFL.

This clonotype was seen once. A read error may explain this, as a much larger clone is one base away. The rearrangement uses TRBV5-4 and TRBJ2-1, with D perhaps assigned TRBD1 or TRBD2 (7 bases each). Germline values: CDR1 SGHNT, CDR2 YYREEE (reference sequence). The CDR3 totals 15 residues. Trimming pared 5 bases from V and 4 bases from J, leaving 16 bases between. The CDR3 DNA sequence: TGTGCCAGCAGTCTCATCAGGGGGGGTTACAATGAGCAGTTCTTC. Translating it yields CASSLIRGGYNEQFF.

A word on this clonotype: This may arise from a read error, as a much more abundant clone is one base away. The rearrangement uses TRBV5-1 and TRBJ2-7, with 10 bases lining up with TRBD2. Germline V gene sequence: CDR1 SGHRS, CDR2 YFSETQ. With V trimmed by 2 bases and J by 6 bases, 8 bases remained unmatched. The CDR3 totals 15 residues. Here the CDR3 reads CASSLGLAEICEQYF. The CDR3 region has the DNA TGCGCCAGCAGCTTAGGACTAGCGGAGATCTGCGAGCAGTACTTC. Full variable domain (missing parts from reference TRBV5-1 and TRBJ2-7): KAGVTQTPRYLIKTRGQQVTLSCSPISGHRSVSWYQQTPGQGLQFLFEYFSETQRNKGNFPGRFSGRQFSNSRSEMNVSTLELGDSALYLCASSLGLAEICEQYFGPGTRLTVT.

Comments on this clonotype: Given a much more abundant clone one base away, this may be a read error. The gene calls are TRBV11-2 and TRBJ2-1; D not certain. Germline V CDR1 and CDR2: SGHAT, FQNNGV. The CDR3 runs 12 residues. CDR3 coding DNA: TGTATCAACAGCTTAGGTGGTCTTGAGCTGTTCTTC. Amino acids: CINSLGGLELFF.

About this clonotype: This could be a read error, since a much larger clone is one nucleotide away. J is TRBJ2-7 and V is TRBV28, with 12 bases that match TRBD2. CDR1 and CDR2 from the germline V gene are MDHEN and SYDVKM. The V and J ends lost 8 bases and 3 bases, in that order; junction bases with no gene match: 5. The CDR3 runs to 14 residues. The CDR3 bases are TGTGCCAGCGGCCGACTAGCGGGAGACTACGAGCAGTACTTC. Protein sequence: CASGRLAGDYEQYF.

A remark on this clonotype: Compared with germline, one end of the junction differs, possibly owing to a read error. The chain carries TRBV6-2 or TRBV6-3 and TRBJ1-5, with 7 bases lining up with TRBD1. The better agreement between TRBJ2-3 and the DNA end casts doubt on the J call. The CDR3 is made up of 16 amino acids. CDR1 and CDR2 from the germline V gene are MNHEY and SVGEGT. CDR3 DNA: TGTGCCGGCAGTCCCCACAGGGGTATGTGGGATCAGCCCCAGTATTTT. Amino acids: CAGSPHRGMWDQPQYF.

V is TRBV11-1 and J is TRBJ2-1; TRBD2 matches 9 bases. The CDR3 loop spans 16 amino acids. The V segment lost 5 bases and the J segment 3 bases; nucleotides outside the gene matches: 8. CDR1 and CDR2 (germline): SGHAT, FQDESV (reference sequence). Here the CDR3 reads CASSPGLACDYNEQFF. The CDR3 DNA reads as TGTGCCAGCAGCCCTGGACTAGCGTGCGACTACAATGAGCAGTTCTTC.